Below, one T cell receptor (beta chain) is given with its context. The record originates from a study of blood T cell repertoires in COVID-19. This CDR3 comprises 13 residues. Germline-derived CDR1 and CDR2 are SGHRS and YFSETQ. Trimming removed 10 bases at V and 6 bases at J, with 17 bases between. Original processing methods: Amplification of reference gene primers was used by the study to estimate nucleated cell counts. Clones were read by immunoSEQ multiplex PCR, and TCRdb kept only the in-frame ones, dropping some. That table supplies the V and J calls and clone size; D and trimming were determined from the DNA. The sample includes fewer than 350,000 clones, about 92% of them seen just once.

This rearrangement joins TRBV5-1 to TRBJ1-5, with D possibly TRBD1 on 5 matching bases. This clonotype originated in an older woman with COVID-19, enrolled during active disease. Sequencing was performed on peripheral blood. Written as DNA, the CDR3 is TGCGCCTCAAGGGAGGGGTCTGGTCAGCCCCAGCATTTT. It translates to CASREGSGQPQHF.